This TCR beta chain is from a study of T cell repertoires in cytomegalovirus infection (dated by TCRdb to 2018 to 2020). Turning to the overall study: Because public TCR beta signatures pointed to carriage of CMV infection together with the matching HLA type, the HLA type of each donor mattered for the analysis. Overall results and qualifications from the work: The ex vivo response was dominated by HLA-C-restricted CMV-specific TCR beta clonotypes, and the single most frequent clonotype in two of eight donors was supplied by these HLA-C-restricted clonotypes. In both this cohort and an independent roughly 350-donor cohort, the cumulative frequency of public TCR beta family members distinguished carriers of CMV infection plus the relevant HLA type.

Sequencing used an Illumina HiSeq 1500. TCRdb applied fastp at Q25 and MiXCR to the public reads, then kept only in-frame beta chains. A single entry per CDR3 protein holds the most common genes and DNA from its merged rows. The table for this sample lists more than 150,000 distinct CDR3 sequences; around 20% of them were counted only once. Of the sample, around 2.7% falls within the top ten clones. The germline V gene sets CDR1 to MNHEY and CDR2 to SVGAGI. The CDR3 measures 15 amino acids from cysteine to phenylalanine. The entry retains the CDR3 DNA only, 45 bases that are in frame from base 1. Cut back by 2 bases and 2 bases, the V and J ends lie 13 bases apart. A word on this clonotype: No antigen is known for it. Base qualities are missing; no much larger clone stands one base away.

This sequence was found in a human donor in good health (CMV status not recorded). Some clones in this sample may be carry-over from other donors' samples. The sequencing sample was made of PBMCs. The rearrangement combines TRBV6-5 with TRBJ2-7; TRBD2 could be the D gene, as 5 bases match. Read as DNA, the sequence is TGTGCCAGCAGTTACGCAGCGGACGGAACCTACGAGCAGTACTTC. Its amino acids are CASSYAADGTYEQYF.